The 27 T cell receptor beta chains listed next were all sequenced from one sample in a study of blood T cell repertoires in COVID-19. Assay used: immunoSEQ multiplex PCR; TCRdb lists only in-frame clones, some missing. The sample yields about 380,000 clones, around 87% seen once. Sequencing input: PBMCs or T cells enriched from blood (not recorded which). Receptors originate from a man younger than 45 who had recovered from COVID-19.

This chain connects TRBV30 to TRBJ1-3; TRBD1 is a possible D gene (5 bases). Germline CDR1 reads GTSNPN; CDR2 reads SVGIG (reference sequence). V dropped 0 bases and J dropped 2 bases, with 8 bases sitting between them. This CDR3 comprises 14 residues. CDR3 amino acids: CAWSVTGAGNTIYF. The CDR3 nucleotides read TGTGCCTGGAGTGTAACAGGAGCTGGAAACACCATATATTTT.

This sequence joins TRBV30 and TRBJ1-3; D is perhaps TRBD1 (6 bases). The germline V gene encodes CDR1 GTSNPN and CDR2 SVGIG (reference sequence). The CDR3 sequence is 14 residues long. V lost 2 bases and J 0 bases, leaving 8 bases between the germline ends. CDR3: CAWSTGSSGNTIYF. DNA of the CDR3: TGTGCCTGGAGTACAGGGAGCTCTGGAAACACCATATATTTT.

This clone appeared a single time. V is TRBV2 and J is TRBJ1-2; tentative D call: TRBD1 (5 bases). Between the trimmed V and J ends, which lost 5 bases and 0 bases, there was a span of 10 bases. The germline V gene encodes CDR1 SNHLY and CDR2 FYNNEI. CDR3 length equals 14 residues. The CDR3 DNA is TGTGCCAGCAGTCCGGACACCCCTAACTATGGCTACACCTTC. Translation: CASSPDTPNYGYTF.

The chain employs TRBV21-1 and TRBJ1-2; TRBD1, the D gene given by the table, was not confirmed from the DNA. TRBV21-1 is termed a pseudogene. The CDR3 consists of 13 residues. The CDR3 loop is CASSNTGGSGYTF. DNA for the CDR3: TGTGCCAGCAGCAACACAGGGGGAAGTGGCTACACCTTC.

This sequence joins TRBV27 and TRBJ2-7; TRBD2 matches at 8 bases. Germline-derived CDR1 and CDR2 are MNHEY and SMNVEV (reference sequence). V lost 4 bases and J lost 5; bases outside the gene matches: 4. The CDR3 has 13 residues. CDR3: CASSSTGGHEQYF. Here the CDR3 DNA reads TGTGCCAGCAGTTCGACGGGGGGGCACGAGCAGTACTTC.

This chain connects TRBV19 to TRBJ2-7; 8 nucleotides line up with TRBD1. The CDR3 runs to 14 residues. Unmatched junction bases numbered 6, after V lost 4 bases and J lost 4 bases. The germline CDR1 and CDR2 sequences are LNHDA and SQIVND (reference sequence). CDR3 sequence (DNA): TGTGCCAGTAGTACACAGGGGGACCCTTACGAGCAGTACTTC. It codes for CASSTQGDPYEQYF.

J is TRBJ2-2 and V is TRBV6-6, with unresolved D. This CDR3 spans 12 amino acids. Germline V gene lookup returns CDR1 MNHNY and CDR2 SVGAGI (reference sequence). The V end lost 4 bases, the J end lost 5 bases, and 5 bases lay between the germline ends. The CDR3 spells CASSSYTGELFF. The DNA of the CDR3 is TGTGCCAGCAGTTCCTATACCGGGGAGCTGTTTTTT.

The rearrangement links TRBV7-2 to TRBJ1-1; D possibly corresponds to TRBD1 (6 bases). In germline, CDR1 is SGHTA, CDR2 FQGNSA. The CDR3 has 13 residues. The germline V and J ends were trimmed by 6 bases and 4 bases, with 12 bases remaining between them. Here the CDR3 DNA reads TGTGCCAGCAGTCCAGGGGTCGGCACTGAAGCTTTCTTT. Its protein is CASSPGVGTEAFF.

The chain carries TRBV25-1 and TRBJ2-5; D might be TRBD2 (6 bases). This CDR3 is 13 amino acids long. Trimming cost V 7 bases and J 5 bases, with 14 bases left between them. Germline V gene lookup returns CDR1 MGHDK and CDR2 SYGVNS. The DNA of the CDR3 is TGTGCCAGCACAACGCCGGGGAGGGAGACCCAGTACTTC. Translating it yields CASTTPGRETQYF.

This chain links TRBV2 with TRBJ1-2; D uncertain. The germline V gene has CDR1 SNHLY and CDR2 FYNNEI. V dropped 3 bases and J dropped 4 bases, with 9 bases sitting between them. There are 13 residues in the CDR3. The CDR3 spells CASSDKEFYGYTF. Here the CDR3 DNA reads TGTGCCAGCAGTGATAAGGAGTTCTATGGCTACACCTTC.

CDR3 protein: CASSLRAGAGEGPQHF. CDR3 sequence (DNA): TGTGCCAGCAGCTTGAGGGCAGGGGCCGGTGAAGGGCCCCAGCATTTT. The genes are TRBV5-6 and TRBJ1-5; the D gene is possibly TRBD1 (6 bases). CDR3 length: 16 residues. V was trimmed by 1 base and J by 9 bases, leaving 20 bases between them. The germline CDR1 and CDR2 sequences are SGHDT and YYEEEE. Filled out from reference TRBV5-6 and TRBJ1-5, the complete variable domain reads DAGVTQSPTHLIKTRGQQVTLRCSPKSGHDTVSWYQQALGQGPQFIFQYYEEEERQRGNFPDRFSGHQFPNYSSELNVNALLLGDSALYLCASSLRAGAGEGPQHFGDGTRLSIL.

V is TRBV27 and J is TRBJ1-2; 8 nucleotides align to TRBD1. With V trimmed by 3 bases and J by 8 bases, 8 bases remained unmatched. Germline V gene lookup returns CDR1 MNHEY and CDR2 SMNVEV (reference sequence). The CDR3 extends over 14 amino acids. CDR3 coding DNA: TGTGCCAGCAGTTTCAGGGCAGGGGGCAGGGGCTACACCTTC. It is translated as CASSFRAGGRGYTF.

The chain uses TRBV2 and TRBJ1-2; a possible D gene is TRBD1 (6 bases). The CDR3 runs 14 residues. V was trimmed by 5 bases and J by 9 bases, leaving 19 bases between them. The germline V gene encodes CDR1 SNHLY and CDR2 FYNNEI. CDR3 protein: CASSRARDNQSYTF. The CDR3 bases are TGTGCCAGCAGTAGAGCCCGGGACAATCAAAGCTACACCTTC. Looking up the rest from reference TRBV2 and TRBJ1-2 gives the full variable domain: EPEVTQTPSHQVTQMGQEVILRCVPISNHLYFYWYRQILGQKVEFLVSFYNNEISEKSEIFDDQFSVERPDGSNFTLKIRSTKLEDSAMYFCASSRARDNQSYTFGSGTRLTVV.

This rearrangement joins TRBV5-1 to TRBJ1-3; TRBD1 matches 7 bases. The CDR3 length is 15 residues. The trim removed 4 bases at V and 0 bases at J, leaving 4 bases unmatched. Germline CDR1 SGHRS, CDR2 YFSETQ. The CDR3 reads CASSPGDSSGNTIYF. The CDR3 nucleotides are TGCGCCAGCAGCCCCGGGGACAGCTCTGGAAACACCATATATTTT.

The rearrangement links TRBV2 to TRBJ2-3; possibly TRBD2 for D (6 bases). Germline CDR1 reads SNHLY; CDR2 reads FYNNEI. V gave up 3 bases and J gave up 4 bases, with 14 bases separating them. This CDR3 is built from 15 residues. The DNA of the CDR3 is TGTGCCAGCAGTGAGGAGGGGACGCCGGCAGATACGCAGTATTTT. Its protein is CASSEEGTPADTQYF.

This clone was counted between two and nine times. V and J are TRBV23-1 and TRBJ1-5; TRBD1 aligns across 8 bases. TRBV23-1 is known as an ORF, though its function is uncertain. The CDR3 has 16 residues. The junction had 10 bases not matched to a gene; V was cut back by 0 bases and J by 9 bases. The CDR3 sequence: CASSQSSSRGRRPQHF. CDR3 sequence (DNA): TGCGCCAGCAGTCAATCCTCGAGCAGGGGGCGTAGGCCCCAGCATTTT.

The gene calls are TRBV6-5 and TRBJ1-2; 7 positions match TRBD1. The CDR3 has 15 residues. Trimming removed 0 bases from V and 8 bases from J; junction bases left unmatched: 9. Germline values: CDR1 MNHEY, CDR2 SVGAGI. CDR3 DNA: TGTGCCAGCAGTTACTCAAACACAGGGGTCGGCGGCTACACCTTC. Its translation is CASSYSNTGVGGYTF.

On this clone: One end of the junction is discordant with germline, which a read error may explain. This chain connects TRBV6-1 to TRBJ1-1; the D is unclear. Germline CDR1 reads MNHNS; CDR2 reads SASEGT. CDR3 length: 14 amino acids. The CDR3 loop reads CASSDILGNSEAFF. CDR3 in DNA: TGTGCCAGCAGTGATATCTTAGGAAACAGTGAAGCTTTCTTT.

The rearrangement joins TRBV6-5 to TRBJ1-3; D may be TRBD1 (6 bases). There are 15 residues in the CDR3. In germline, CDR1 is MNHEY, CDR2 SVGAGI. Trimming took 5 bases from V and 1 from J, leaving 12 bases between them. This CDR3 reads CASSTTTGSGNTIYF. CDR3 nucleotides: TGTGCCAGCAGTACTACTACAGGGTCTGGAAACACCATATATTTT.

J is TRBJ2-2 and V is TRBV4-2, with TRBD1 matching over 7 bases. The CDR3 is made up of 15 amino acids. CDR1 is LGHNA, CDR2 YNFKEQ, per germline. The J segment lost 3 bases and the V segment lost 4 bases, leaving 5 bases of the junction unmatched. CDR3 bases: TGTGCCAGCAGCCCTAGGGGGCTCGACACCGGGGAGCTGTTTTTT. Amino acid sequence: CASSPRGLDTGELFF.

The V gene is TRBV10-3, the J gene TRBJ1-2; 7 bases match TRBD1. V lost 7 bases to trimming and J lost 5 bases; unmatched junction nucleotides: 16. Germline lookup yields CDR1 ENHRY and CDR2 SYGVKD. The CDR3 has 16 amino acids. In DNA, the CDR3 is TGTGCCATCAAGGGGGACACAGGGGTTTCGTGGTATGGCTACACCTTC. It codes for CAIKGDTGVSWYGYTF.

CDR3 loop: CASSDGRAIPYEQYF. CDR3 sequence (DNA): TGTGCCAGCAGTGATGGGCGGGCGATACCATACGAGCAGTACTTC. The chain is built from TRBV2 and TRBJ2-7, with D tentatively TRBD2 (5 bases). The germline gives CDR1 SNHLY, CDR2 FYNNEI. V was cut by 3 bases and J by 4 bases, with 16 bases left in between. The CDR3 extends over 15 amino acids.

V is TRBV7-8 and J is TRBJ1-4; TRBD1 is a possible D gene (6 bases). Per the germline V gene, CDR1 is SGHVS and CDR2 is FQNEAQ. The CDR3 runs 15 residues. The V end lost 0 bases, the J end lost 8 bases, and 13 bases lay between the germline ends. The CDR3 coding sequence is TGTGCCAGCAGCTTAGCGACAGGACGAACGGAAAAACTGTTTTTT. Residues: CASSLATGRTEKLFF. Full variable domain (remainder filled in from reference TRBV7-8 and TRBJ1-4): GAGVSQSPRYKVAKRGQDVALRCDPISGHVSLFWYQQALGQGPEFLTYFQNEAQLDKSGLPSDRFFAERPEGSVSTLKIQRTQQEDSAVYLCASSLATGRTEKLFFGSGTQLSVL.

The rearrangement uses TRBV21-1 and TRBJ1-2; the D segment call TRBD1 is taken from the table without a DNA check. TRBV21-1 is an annotated pseudogene. The CDR3 sequence is 21 residues long. Here the CDR3 reads CASSKVGPVKVRGRGGHGYTF. Here the CDR3 DNA reads TGTGCCAGCAGCAAAGTGGGGCCGGTAAAGGTGAGGGGGCGAGGTGGTCATGGCTACACCTTC.

In DNA, the CDR3 is TGTGCCAGCGGACGGGGAGGGAACACTGAAGCTTTCTTT. Amino acid sequence: CASGRGGNTEAFF. The chain joins TRBV9 to TRBJ1-1; D unresolved. Between the trimmed V and J ends, which lost 7 bases and 1 base, there was a span of 11 bases. This CDR3 has 13 residues. Per germline, CDR1 SGDLS and CDR2 YYNGEE.

V usage is TRBV13 and J usage is TRBJ1-3; 9 positions agree with TRBD1. Looked up from germline, CDR1 is PRHDT and CDR2 is FYEKMQ (reference sequence). The CDR3 length is 15 residues. The ends lost 2 bases at V and 2 bases at J; junction bases unmatched: 1. The chain's CDR3 is CASSLRDRAGNTIYF. The CDR3 region has the DNA TGTGCCAGCAGCTTACGGGACAGGGCTGGAAACACCATATATTTT.

CDR3 sequence: CASSPSSGEQYF. The CDR3 nucleotides are TGTGCCAGCAGCCCCTCTTCGGGGGAGCAGTACTTC. J is TRBJ2-7 and V is TRBV7-8; TRBD2 might be the D (5 bases). Trimming took off 5 bases at V and 7 bases at J, with 12 bases between the two ends. The CDR3 is 12 amino acids. Per germline, CDR1 SGHVS and CDR2 FQNEAQ.